The rows below give T cell receptor beta chains drawn from one sample of a study of blood T cell repertoires in COVID-19. Produced via immunoSEQ multiplex PCR; TCRdb's table is partial and in-frame only. The profile shows 210,000 or so clones, around 75% of them singletons. The specimen sequenced was peripheral blood. The receptors originated from a human donor in a cohort sampled during active COVID-19. CDR3s leave out the opening cysteine and the closing phenylalanine or tryptophan. Fields, in order: CDR3 length, J gene, V gene, CDR3 protein.

13 TRBJ1-5 TRBV28 ASSLGGRGDQPQH
14 TRBJ2-2 TRBV4-2 ASSQGTSGSRGELF
14 TRBJ1-3 TRBV18 ASSPGQLDSGNTIY
11 TRBJ2-7 TRBV9 ASSDPSEPEQY
10 TRBJ2-3 TRBV6-2/TRBV6-3 ASSNTADTQY
15 TRBJ1-2 TRBV15 ATSRDLQAGYHYGYT
13 TRBJ1-4 TRBV19 ASMIGGQTNEKLF
11 TRBJ1-2 TRBV30 AWSVGRNYGYT
11 TRBJ2-2 TRBV7-3 ASRLADTGELF
15 TRBJ2-1 TRBV27 ASSLVAGTSGPRGQF
12 TRBJ1-1 TRBV19 ASIHTGLNTEAF
13 TRBJ2-7 TRBV28 ASSPYSGTGNEQY
14 TRBJ2-7 TRBV4-2 ASSPQLLAGVSEQY
10 TRBJ2-7 TRBV7-3 ASSLTVYEQY
11 TRBJ1-2 TRBV7-8 ASRPGSNYGYT
14 TRBJ2-1 TRBV7-2 ASSLASASGYNEQF
12 TRBJ2-7 TRBV6-5 ASSYGDTTYEQY
17 TRBJ2-3 TRBV4-1 ASSHRIAGLYASTDTQY
17 TRBJ2-3 TRBV9 ASSGHRGSGSGIADTQY
14 TRBJ2-4 TRBV28 ASSSYSGGGKDIQY
11 TRBJ1-1 TRBV6-5 ASSRTGNTEAF
14 TRBJ2-5 TRBV4-2 ASSEQGALAEETQY
14 TRBJ1-2 TRBV24-1 ATSDGNRASNSGYT
14 TRBJ2-5 TRBV5-1 ASSITSGSGQETQY
15 TRBJ2-7 TRBV5-4 ASSPRALAGITYEQY
14 TRBJ2-1 TRBV4-2 ASSQAGGRSYNEQF
12 TRBJ2-7 TRBV10-3 AGKGAGGHHEQY
14 TRBJ2-5 TRBV5-6 ASSGPGLVFRETQY
13 TRBJ2-7 TRBV6-7 ASRENCAGTYEQY
13 TRBJ1-2 TRBV25-1 ASSEIRGDGYGYT
13 TRBJ2-1 TRBV6-6 ATRNQGLAGEEQF
14 TRBJ2-2 TRBV24-1 ATSDPRTAATGELF
11 TRBJ1-4 TRBV6-5 ASSRTVGGKLF
10 TRBJ2-7 TRBV7-9 ASSLGGKEQY
13 TRBJ1-5 TRBV2 ASSWQGAYNQPQH
14 TRBJ1-2 TRBV4-3 ASSQVVQGARYGYT
11 TRBJ2-7 TRBV7-9 ASSFRDSYEQY
12 TRBJ1-4 TRBV25-1 ASAAHGLNEKLF
13 TRBJ1-2 TRBV9 ASSVVLQGVDGYT
11 TRBJ2-1 TRBV7-3 ASSFDRGGRQF
15 TRBJ1-1 TRBV19 ASSMPGQAKGNTEAF
14 TRBJ2-1 TRBV3-1/TRBV3-2 ASSQDSGLAWNEQF
13 TRBJ1-6 TRBV7-9 ASSGQGQSATPLH
15 TRBJ2-6 TRBV28 ASRVTRLGAPANVLT
14 TRBJ1-6 TRBV27 ASSPGPGQVRSPLH
12 TRBJ2-1 TRBV5-1 ASSRGSSYNEQF
13 TRBJ1-5 TRBV6-5 ASSPGQGGNQPQH
8 TRBJ1-2 TRBV29-1 SVLAPGYT
13 TRBJ1-6 TRBV4-2 ASSQVNTANSPLH
11 TRBJ2-7 TRBV6-5 ASRLVDRVEQY
15 TRBJ2-7 TRBV4-1 ASSQDSRAGGNHEQY
10 TRBJ1-2 TRBV29-1 SGGTGPDGYT
14 TRBJ2-1 TRBV18 ASSPPTSGRATEQF
11 TRBJ2-7 TRBV29-1 SGLGGTPYEQY
12 TRBJ2-7 TRBV28 ASSLGGRGYEQY
11 TRBJ1-1 TRBV25-1 ASGFQGRTEAF
13 TRBJ2-7 TRBV4-3 ASSQEAGFSYEQY